The 29 T cell receptor beta chains listed next were all sequenced from one sample in a study of identical twins' blood T cells. MiXCR was run by TCRdb on the 5' RACE reads, yielding one entry per CDR3 protein. Altogether about 370,000 distinct CDR3 sequences are present, 25% to 35% being singletons, with the ten largest covering about 6.1%. The source material was PBMCs. The receptors stem from a woman between 18 and 55 years old in good health.

The DNA of the CDR3 is TGCAGCGGGGGACGTCCGAACACTGAAGCTTTCTTT. This encodes CSGGRPNTEAFF. This sequence joins TRBV29-1 and TRBJ1-1; perhaps TRBD1 as D (5 bases). Germline V CDR1 and CDR2: SQVTM, ANQGSEA. The CDR3 covers 12 residues. V dropped 7 bases and J dropped 1 base, with 10 bases sitting between them.

V is TRBV9 and J is TRBJ2-2; D is possibly TRBD2 (5 bases). The CDR3 spans 14 residues. V was shortened by 0 bases and J by 5 bases, with 8 bases between the two germline ends. CDR1 is SGDLS, CDR2 YYNGEE, per germline. CDR3 protein: CASSVGWETGELFF. The CDR3 region has the DNA TGTGCCAGCAGCGTAGGATGGGAGACCGGGGAGCTGTTTTTT. Supplemented by reference TRBV9 and TRBJ2-2, the full variable domain reads DSGVTQTPKHLITATGQRVTLRCSPRSGDLSVYWYQQSLDQGLQFLIQYYNGEERAKGNILERFSAQQFPDLHSELNLSSLELGDSALYFCASSVGWETGELFFGEGSRLTVL.

This clonotype was seen a handful of times. V usage is TRBV9 and J usage is TRBJ1-5; tentatively, D is TRBD1 (5 bases). This CDR3 spans 14 amino acids. Germline V gene data show CDR1 as SGDLS and CDR2 as YYNGEE. V gave up 4 bases and J gave up 7 bases, with 15 bases separating them. CDR3 nucleotides: TGTGCCAGCAGCCCTCGGGTCTGGGGGCAGCCCCAGCATTTT. Residues: CASSPRVWGQPQHF.

The chain employs TRBV27 and TRBJ1-5; 10 bases agree with TRBD1. Per germline, CDR1 MNHEY and CDR2 SMNVEV (reference sequence). Germline trimming cut 5 bases from V and 5 bases from J; bases unmatched to any gene: 6. This CDR3 has 15 amino acids. CDR3 sequence (DNA): TGTGCCAGCAGTCCAGGGACAGGGGAGGATCAGCCCCAGCATTTT. The encoded protein is CASSPGTGEDQPQHF.

This clonotype turned up a few times. V is TRBV20-1 and J is TRBJ1-1; 8 bases are a match to TRBD1. Germline V gene lookup returns CDR1 DFQATT and CDR2 SNEGSKA (reference sequence). Germline trimming cut 5 bases from V and 4 bases from J; bases unmatched to any gene: 3. The CDR3 runs 12 residues. In DNA, the CDR3 is TGCAGTGCTTTACAGGGGGTCACTGAAGCTTTCTTT. Residues: CSALQGVTEAFF.

V gene TRBV7-6 combines with J gene TRBJ2-1; 7 bases map to TRBD2. Germline assignment: CDR1 SGHVS and CDR2 FNYEAQ. After removal of 2 bases from V and 4 bases from J, the junction contained 17 bases not matched to a gene. This CDR3 has 19 residues. Here the CDR3 DNA reads TGTGCCAGCAGCTTATTTGTGGGGACTAATAAGCTAGGATACAATGAGCAGTTCTTC. Encoded protein: CASSLFVGTNKLGYNEQFF.

In its sample, this clonotype was seen a few times. The chain is built from TRBV20-1 and TRBJ2-1; D possibly corresponds to TRBD1 (5 bases). The CDR3 extends over 13 amino acids. V was cut by 6 bases and J by 3 bases, with 12 bases left in between. Per the germline V gene, CDR1 is DFQATT and CDR2 is SNEGSKA (reference sequence). The CDR3 nucleotides are TGCAGTGCCTGGGGCCTTAGCTACAATGAGCAGTTCTTC. It is translated as CSAWGLSYNEQFF.

This clonotype was seen more than once but under ten times. The CDR3 sequence is CASSLVVTGFSGNTIYF. Written as DNA, the CDR3 is TGTGCCAGCAGCTTGGTGGTGACAGGATTCTCTGGAAACACCATATATTTT. V is TRBV5-6 and J is TRBJ1-3, with D possibly TRBD1 on 6 matching bases. The germline V and J ends were trimmed by 0 bases and 0 bases, with 13 bases remaining between them. The CDR3 is 17 amino acids. Germline V gene sequence: CDR1 SGHDT, CDR2 YYEEEE.

J is TRBJ1-6 and V is TRBV21-1; TRBD1 reflects the table's D call only, with no check against the DNA. TRBV21-1 constitutes a pseudogene. The CDR3 length is 17 residues. CDR3 in amino acids: CASSSYRGTKGIHPFHF. The CDR3 DNA follows: TGTGCCAGCAGCTCTTACAGGGGGACGAAGGGAATTCACCCCTTCCACTTT.

The rearrangement joins TRBV7-9 to TRBJ2-1, with TRBD2 identical over 8 bases. J was trimmed by 6 bases and V by 6 bases; bases with no gene match: 10. The CDR3 totals 15 residues. The V gene's germline CDR1 is SEHNR and CDR2 FQNEAQ (reference sequence). CDR3 region: CASSHREGDVNEQFF. The CDR3, as DNA: TGTGCCAGCAGTCATCGGGAGGGGGATGTCAATGAGCAGTTCTTC.

The chain combines TRBV7-9 with TRBJ1-6, with no clear D. CDR1 is SEHNR, CDR2 FQNEAQ, per germline (reference sequence). CDR3 length: 17 amino acids. Trimming took off 4 bases at V and 0 bases at J, with 13 bases between the two ends. Here the CDR3 DNA reads TGTGCCAGCAGCTCGATGCGGACGGGCTCCTATAATTCACCCCTCCACTTT. Its translation: CASSSMRTGSYNSPLHF.

This clonotype occurred a few times. The chain joins TRBV2 to TRBJ1-2; no definite D call. The germline CDR1 and CDR2 sequences are SNHLY and FYNNEI. The V end lost 4 bases, the J end lost 7 bases, and 25 bases lay between the germline ends. The CDR3 is 17 residues long. Here the CDR3 DNA reads TGTGCCAGCAGTGTCCCCCTGGGTAGCCCCTTGGAGGGTGGCTACACCTTC. Protein: CASSVPLGSPLEGGYTF.

Comment on this clonotype: The germline gene is not matched at one end of the junction; a read error may be the cause. The V gene is TRBV10-3, the J gene TRBJ1-5, with TRBD1 matching 7 bases. There are 16 residues in the CDR3. CDR1 is ENHRY, CDR2 SYGVKD, per germline. The CDR3 nucleotides are TGTGCCATCAGTGAGCAGGGGGGGAATAGCAATCAGCCCCGGCATTTT. Encoded protein: CAISEQGGNSNQPRHF.

The chain has TRBV29-1 and TRBJ1-2; possible D gene TRBD1, 6 bases. The germline CDR1 and CDR2 sequences are SQVTM and ANQGSEA. This CDR3 is 13 amino acids long. Trimming took off 3 bases at V and 4 bases at J, with 12 bases between the two ends. The CDR3 region has the DNA TGCAGCGTTGATAATACAGGGCCCTATGGCTACACCTTC. It specifies CSVDNTGPYGYTF.

The sample holds a few counts of this clonotype. J is TRBJ1-2 and V is TRBV7-9; TRBD1 might be the D (6 bases). V was cut by 5 bases and J by 7 bases, with 14 bases left in between. The CDR3 extends over 13 amino acids. CDR1 SEHNR and CDR2 FQNEAQ come from the germline V gene (reference sequence). CDR3 sequence: CASSTTGWSGYTF. The CDR3 DNA sequence: TGTGCCAGCAGCACGACAGGCTGGAGTGGCTACACCTTC.

This clonotype has at least ten counts. The chain is built from TRBV19 and TRBJ1-1; D is ambiguous. The germline gives CDR1 LNHDA, CDR2 SQIVND (reference sequence). The CDR3 is 15 amino acids. V lost 3 bases and J 3 bases, leaving 14 bases between the germline ends. The CDR3 sequence: CASSIDAQIHTEAFF. CDR3 sequence (DNA): TGTGCCAGTAGTATCGACGCACAAATCCACACTGAAGCTTTCTTT.

This chain joins TRBV11-2 and TRBJ1-1; D unresolved. Trimming took off 5 bases at V and 5 bases at J, with 12 bases between the two ends. The CDR3 is 13 residues long. Germline V gene sequence: CDR1 SGHAT, CDR2 FQNNGV. The CDR3 DNA follows: TGTGCCAGCAGCCCCAGGATTCGGACTGAAGCTTTCTTT. As protein: CASSPRIRTEAFF.

Concerning this clonotype itself: At one boundary the junction diverges from the germline segment, which might be a read error. CDR3 coding DNA: TGTGCCGGCAGGCCAGCGGGCGTTTACACCTACGAGCAGTACTTC. It codes for CAGRPAGVYTYEQYF. This rearrangement joins TRBV6-1 to TRBJ2-7; tentatively, D is TRBD2 (6 bases). CDR1 is MNHNS, CDR2 SASEGT, per germline. The CDR3 length is 15 residues.

The CDR3 loop reads CASTPTQWQIGELFF. For the CDR3, the DNA is TGTGCCAGTACCCCGACTCAGTGGCAGATCGGGGAGCTGTTTTTT. The genes are TRBV19 and TRBJ2-2; D remains unclear. CDR3 size: 15 residues. CDR1 LNHDA and CDR2 SQIVND come from the germline V gene (reference sequence). Deletions cut 7 bases from V and 7 bases from J, with 19 bases between.

This clonotype was recorded a few times. The chain has TRBV2 and TRBJ2-7; D remains ambiguous. V gave up 5 bases and J gave up 5 bases, with 13 bases separating them. CDR3 length: 13 amino acids. The germline CDR1 and CDR2 sequences are SNHLY and FYNNEI. The CDR3 protein is CASSPLKNHEQYF. In DNA, the CDR3 is TGTGCCAGCAGTCCCCTGAAGAACCACGAGCAGTACTTC.

The chain joins TRBV3-1 to TRBJ1-1, with TRBD1 identical over 7 bases. From germline, CDR1 is LGHDT and CDR2 YNNKEL (reference sequence). The CDR3 is made up of 12 amino acids. V shed 5 bases, J shed 10 bases, and the junction held 7 bases outside the gene matches. The CDR3 DNA sequence: TGTGCCAGCAGCAAGACAGGGACAGCAGCTTTCTTT. Residues: CASSKTGTAAFF.

The chain recombines TRBV5-1 with TRBJ1-1; TRBD1 matches at 9 bases. Germline V gene data show CDR1 as SGHRS and CDR2 as YFSETQ. The CDR3 sequence is 15 residues long. Trimming removed 4 bases from V and 2 bases from J; junction bases left unmatched: 6. CDR3 protein: CASSHRQGGNTEAFF. CDR3 bases: TGCGCCAGCAGCCACCGACAGGGGGGCAACACTGAAGCTTTCTTT. Full variable domain (outside the CDR3, taken from reference TRBV5-1 and TRBJ1-1): KAGVTQTPRYLIKTRGQQVTLSCSPISGHRSVSWYQQTPGQGLQFLFEYFSETQRNKGNFPGRFSGRQFSNSRSEMNVSTLELGDSALYLCASSHRQGGNTEAFFGQGTRLTVV.

This clonotype was found a few times. The CDR3 reads CSVGEGLGAFF. The CDR3, as DNA: TGCAGCGTTGGGGAGGGGTTGGGAGCTTTCTTT. The rearrangement links TRBV29-1 to TRBJ1-1, with D maybe TRBD1 (5 bases). The length of the CDR3 is 11 residues. The V end was cut by 4 bases, the J end by 10 bases, with 13 bases between. Looked up from germline, CDR1 is SQVTM and CDR2 is ANQGSEA.

This clonotype was observed a handful of times. V is TRBV30 and J is TRBJ1-1; D is unclear. This CDR3 comprises 13 residues. CDR1 is GTSNPN and CDR2 is SVGIG in the germline V gene (reference sequence). Trimming removed 1 base at V and 0 bases at J, with 6 bases between. For the CDR3, the DNA is TGTGCCTGGAGTGGATATATGAACACTGAAGCTTTCTTT. Protein sequence: CAWSGYMNTEAFF.

The CDR3 DNA follows: TGCAGCGTCGGGTTTAACTATGGCTACACCTTC. Protein sequence: CSVGFNYGYTF. The V and J genes are TRBV29-1 and TRBJ1-2; no clear D gene. V shed 6 bases and J shed 1 base, with 6 bases lying between them. The CDR3 extends over 11 amino acids. Germline V gene sequence: CDR1 SQVTM, CDR2 ANQGSEA.

A note on this clonotype: The junction and the germline gene differ at one end; a read error may be behind it. The V call is TRBV7-9, the J call TRBJ2-7; D gene ambiguous. Germline lookup yields CDR1 SEHNR and CDR2 FQNEAQ (reference sequence). This CDR3 comprises 11 residues. CDR3 DNA sequence: TGTACCAGCAGCTTAAACTACGGGCAGTACTTC. Translation gives CTSSLNYGQYF.

About this clonotype: This may be a read error: a much more frequent sequence differs by one nucleotide. The chain recombines TRBV5-5 with TRBJ1-1; maybe TRBD1 (5 bases). The CDR3 is 15 amino acids. Looked up from germline, CDR1 is SGHKS and CDR2 is YYEKEE (reference sequence). The CDR3 nucleotides read TGCGTCAGCAGCTTGTTCAGGGCTATGAACACTGAAGCTTTCTTT. This sequence encodes CVSSLFRAMNTEAFF.

This clonotype turned up a few times. The V call is TRBV27, the J call TRBJ1-2; TRBD1 aligns across 10 bases. The germline V gene has CDR1 MNHEY and CDR2 SMNVEV (reference sequence). The CDR3 loop spans 17 amino acids. The junction had 6 bases not matched to a gene; V was cut back by 0 bases and J by 2 bases. This CDR3 reads CASSLSEDRGANYGYTF. The DNA of the CDR3 is TGTGCCAGCAGTTTATCAGAGGACAGGGGGGCCAACTATGGCTACACCTTC.

This sequence joins TRBV27 and TRBJ2-2; D unclear. The germline V gene encodes CDR1 MNHEY and CDR2 SMNVEV (reference sequence). The V end was cut by 7 bases, the J end by 7 bases, with 7 bases between. This CDR3 is 11 amino acids long. The CDR3 here is CASNGGGELFF. Written as DNA, the CDR3 is TGTGCCAGCAACGGCGGCGGGGAGCTGTTTTTT.